The next 9 T cell receptor beta chains were all read from a single sample in a study of early T cells in non-severe SARS-CoV-2 infection. MiXCR was run by TCRdb on the 5' RACE reads, yielding one entry per CDR3 protein. This table has 45,000 to 55,000 distinct CDR3 sequences, roughly 9.8% appearing once. The sample consisted of whole blood. The receptors stem from an adult who was a healthcare worker with PCR-confirmed SARS-CoV-2 infection or an uninfected control (not recorded which).

The V gene is TRBV28, the J gene TRBJ2-5, with 9 bases aligning to TRBD2. The germline V gene encodes CDR1 MDHEN and CDR2 SYDVKM. The CDR3 covers 14 residues. Germline trimming cut 6 bases from V and 5 bases from J; bases unmatched to any gene: 7. CDR3 protein: CASSTLSGSETQYF. In DNA form, the CDR3 reads TGTGCCAGCAGCACCCTTAGCGGGAGCGAGACCCAGTACTTC.

V gene TRBV9 combines with J gene TRBJ2-1; TRBD2 might be the D (5 bases). CDR1 is SGDLS, CDR2 YYNGEE, per germline. Trimming left V 3 bases short and J 8 bases short, with 9 bases between. CDR3 length: 12 residues. The CDR3 sequence: CASSGAGDEQFF. In DNA, the CDR3 is TGTGCCAGCAGCGGGGCCGGGGATGAGCAGTTCTTC.

This clonotype has only a few counts. CDR3 loop: CASSPEELAGDSDTQYF. The CDR3 region has the DNA TGTGCCAGCAGCCCAGAGGAACTAGCGGGAGATTCAGATACGCAGTATTTT. J is TRBJ2-3 and V is TRBV9, with 11 bases matching TRBD2. The CDR3 spans 17 residues. V lost 4 bases, J lost 4 bases, and 11 bases stayed unmatched. CDR1 and CDR2 (germline): SGDLS, YYNGEE. The full variable domain, its missing parts supplied by reference TRBV9 and TRBJ2-3, is DSGVTQTPKHLITATGQRVTLRCSPRSGDLSVYWYQQSLDQGLQFLIQYYNGEERAKGNILERFSAQQFPDLHSELNLSSLELGDSALYFCASSPEELAGDSDTQYFGPGTRLTVL.

This clonotype was seen more than once but under ten times. The genes are TRBV5-4 and TRBJ2-1; a weak D match, TRBD1 (6 bases). This CDR3 is 12 amino acids long. CDR1 and CDR2 (germline): SGHNT, YYREEE (reference sequence). V lost 0 bases and J lost 10, with 8 bases in between. In nucleotides, the CDR3 is TGTGCCAGCAGCTTGGAGGGGGTGGAGCAGTTCTTC. Its protein is CASSLEGVEQFF.

V and J are TRBV7-9 and TRBJ2-7, with a possible D match to TRBD1 (5 bases). Germline CDR1 reads SEHNR; CDR2 reads FQNEAQ (reference sequence). This CDR3 has 11 residues. V lost 7 bases, J lost 5 bases, and 9 bases lay in between. The CDR3 spells CASTKTDEQYF. The CDR3 nucleotides read TGTGCCAGCACCAAGACAGACGAGCAGTACTTC.

J is TRBJ1-1 and V is TRBV20-1, with a tentative D call TRBD1 (6 bases). The CDR3 is 15 residues long. Germline-derived CDR1 and CDR2 are DFQATT and SNEGSKA (reference sequence). Trimming cost V 1 base and J 0 bases, with 12 bases left between them. CDR3 bases: TGCAGTGCTAGAGTCGGGGGGGCGATGAACACTGAAGCTTTCTTT. Its protein is CSARVGGAMNTEAFF.

This clonotype was found many times. The chain combines TRBV10-2 with TRBJ1-1, with unresolved D. CDR1 is WSHSY, CDR2 SAAADI, per germline. The CDR3 consists of 12 residues. V lost 3 bases and J lost 5, with 7 bases in between. The CDR3 reads CASSDRATEAFF. In DNA, the CDR3 is TGCGCCAGCAGTGATCGGGCGACTGAAGCTTTCTTT.

This clonotype occurred a few times. The chain combines TRBV29-1 with TRBJ2-7, with TRBD2 identical over 11 bases. Germline loops: CDR1 SQVTM, CDR2 ANQGSEA. With V trimmed by 6 bases and J by 4 bases, 5 bases remained unmatched. The CDR3 is made up of 13 amino acids. The CDR3 loop reads CSVKTSGIYEQYF. DNA of the CDR3: TGCAGCGTGAAGACTAGCGGGATTTACGAGCAGTACTTC.

This clonotype was seen a few times. This chain joins TRBV29-1 and TRBJ1-4; D gene ambiguous. The CDR3 covers 10 residues. Trimming left V 6 bases short and J 7 bases short, with 6 bases between. Looked up from germline, CDR1 is SQVTM and CDR2 is ANQGSEA. The CDR3 is CSVRTEKLFF. Written as DNA, the CDR3 is TGCAGCGTCCGAACTGAAAAACTGTTTTTT.